Each of the 20 T cell receptor beta chains below was sequenced from the same sample in a study of T cells in Graves' hyperthyroidism and ophthalmopathy. Regions amplified from RNA transcripts were the TCR beta CDR3 regions. TCR CDR3 regions were first amplified by RT-PCR with HTBI primers. TCRdb recomputed calls from the multiplex PCR reads with MiXCR, one row per CDR3 protein. The profile shows a few hundred thousand distinct CDR3 sequences, about a sixth of them singletons. The specimen sequenced was blood. Source of these receptors: a woman younger than 35 with Graves' ophthalmopathy.

The rearrangement joins TRBV3-1 to TRBJ1-2; tentative D call: TRBD1 (5 bases). The V end was cut by 6 bases, the J end by 2 bases, with 19 bases between. Looked up from germline, CDR1 is LGHDT and CDR2 is YNNKEL (reference sequence). The CDR3 totals 16 residues. The CDR3 reads CASRSGGQGGNYGYTF. CDR3 DNA: TGTGCCAGCAGATCGGGAGGGCAGGGAGGGAACTATGGCTACACCTTC.

This clonotype was counted ten times or more. The rearrangement joins TRBV28 to TRBJ2-2; D perhaps matches TRBD1 (6 bases). The CDR3 runs 14 residues. Germline CDR1 reads MDHEN; CDR2 reads SYDVKM. The V end lost 6 bases, the J end lost 5 bases, and 13 bases lay between the germline ends. CDR3 coding DNA: TGTGCCAGCAGCTTCAGGGGCTGGACCGGGGAGCTGTTTTTT. Translated: CASSFRGWTGELFF.

This clonotype was observed at least ten times. The chain is built from TRBV7-2 and TRBJ2-3, with a weak D call TRBD2 (6 bases). The CDR3 totals 16 residues. CDR1 and CDR2 from the germline V gene are SGHTA and FQGNSA. Trimming removed 1 base at V and 1 base at J, with 12 bases between. This CDR3 reads CASSLVSGRGTDTQYF. The CDR3 region has the DNA TGTGCCAGCAGCTTAGTTTCCGGGAGAGGCACAGATACGCAGTATTTT.

The genes are TRBV19 and TRBJ1-2; D gene uncertain. Germline V lookup: CDR1 LNHDA, CDR2 SQIVND (reference sequence). The CDR3 has 13 residues. With 7 bases removed from V and 3 bases from J, the gap between germline ends came to 12 bases. DNA for the CDR3: TGTGCCAGTAAGGCCGCCGATGACTATGGCTACACCTTC. Protein: CASKAADDYGYTF.

The CDR3 DNA reads as TGTGCCAGCAGTTTATTACGAGGCAACAATGAGCAGTTCTTC. Protein: CASSLLRGNNEQFF. The chain uses TRBV27 and TRBJ2-1; D gene unclear. The V gene's germline CDR1 is MNHEY and CDR2 SMNVEV (reference sequence). With 1 base removed from V and 5 bases from J, the gap between germline ends came to 9 bases. The CDR3 is 14 amino acids.

This clonotype has ten or more counts. The V and J genes are TRBV27 and TRBJ2-7; D possibly corresponds to TRBD1 (6 bases). Per the germline V gene, CDR1 is MNHEY and CDR2 is SMNVEV (reference sequence). Trimming took off 5 bases at V and 3 bases at J, with 11 bases between the two ends. CDR3 length: 13 residues. The CDR3 reads CASSVTGHYEQYF. CDR3 DNA: TGTGCCAGCAGTGTTACAGGGCACTACGAGCAGTACTTC.

This clonotype was picked up a small number of times. The chain links TRBV28 to TRBJ2-7, with 8 nucleotides matching TRBD2. In germline, CDR1 is MDHEN, CDR2 SYDVKM. J was trimmed by 0 bases and V by 7 bases; bases with no gene match: 11. This CDR3 region has 16 residues. CDR3 sequence: CASTPSRGGDSYEQYF. The DNA for the CDR3 is TGTGCCAGCACTCCTTCTCGGGGGGGGGACTCCTACGAGCAGTACTTC.

This clonotype came up a few times. The chain carries TRBV2 and TRBJ2-1; D possibly uses TRBD1 or TRBD2 (5 bases each). The CDR3 is 14 amino acids. V lost 7 bases, J lost 8 bases, and 18 bases lay in between. Germline V gene lookup returns CDR1 SNHLY and CDR2 FYNNEI. CDR3 sequence (DNA): TGTGCCAGCACCAGGGACGTGGGTGGGTATGAGCAGTTCTTC. Encoded protein: CASTRDVGGYEQFF.

CDR3 coding DNA: TGTGCCAGCAGCCAGGGGTCCCGAGCGACCACCGGGGAGCTGTTTTTT. It translates to CASSQGSRATTGELFF. This sequence joins TRBV4-2 and TRBJ2-2, with no clear D. CDR3 length: 16 residues. The V gene lost 3 bases and the J gene lost 4 bases, with 15 bases spanning the gap. Germline V gene lookup returns CDR1 LGHNA and CDR2 YNFKEQ.

The table lists this clonotype with many counts. The J gene is TRBJ2-7, the V gene TRBV28, with 7 bases matching TRBD1. The CDR3 length is 14 residues. The V segment lost 5 bases and the J segment 2 bases; nucleotides outside the gene matches: 6. Germline CDR1 and CDR2: MDHEN and SYDVKM. CDR3 loop: CASSNRDSPYEQYF. CDR3 nucleotides: TGTGCCAGCAGTAACCGGGACAGTCCCTACGAGCAGTACTTC.

This clonotype was counted ten times or more. This chain joins TRBV7-2 and TRBJ1-1; D gene unclear. The length of the CDR3 is 11 residues. V was trimmed by 1 base and J by 10 bases, leaving 7 bases between them. The germline gives CDR1 SGHTA, CDR2 FQGNSA. The CDR3 DNA is TGTGCCAGCAGCTTAGGAACCGTAGCTTTCTTT. Amino acids: CASSLGTVAFF.

This chain connects TRBV5-8 to TRBJ2-3, with TRBD2 matching 7 bases. The V and J ends lost 3 bases and 4 bases, in that order; junction bases with no gene match: 8. Germline CDR1 and CDR2: SGHTS and YDEGEE. The CDR3 runs 15 residues. In DNA form, the CDR3 reads TGTGCCAGCAGCTGGGAGGGACTGTGGGCAGATACGCAGTATTTT. It encodes CASSWEGLWADTQYF.

This clonotype was observed at least ten times. The gene calls are TRBV5-1 and TRBJ2-7; 14 bases are a match to TRBD2. Looked up from germline, CDR1 is SGHRS and CDR2 is YFSETQ. The CDR3 spans 16 residues. V trimming: 0 bases; J trimming: 3 bases; junction bases outside the gene matches: 2. In nucleotides, the CDR3 is TGCGCCAGCAGCTTGGAAGGGACTAGCGGGGGCTACGAGCAGTACTTC. Amino acids: CASSLEGTSGGYEQYF.

This clonotype was recorded many times. The rearrangement links TRBV27 to TRBJ2-7; no clear D. The CDR3 consists of 15 residues. Trimming pared 8 bases from V and 0 bases from J, leaving 17 bases between. Germline V gene data show CDR1 as MNHEY and CDR2 as SMNVEV (reference sequence). CDR3 sequence reads: CASGATSLGSYEQYF. DNA of the CDR3: TGTGCCAGCGGTGCAACCAGTCTGGGCTCCTACGAGCAGTACTTC.

This clonotype has ten or more counts. The genes are TRBV11-2 and TRBJ2-3, with 9 bases that match TRBD2. The germline CDR1 and CDR2 sequences are SGHAT and FQNNGV. The CDR3 length is 16 residues. V lost 0 bases, J lost 2 bases, and 3 bases stayed unmatched. The CDR3 is CASSLEAGGDTDTQYF. In DNA form, the CDR3 reads TGTGCCAGCAGCTTAGAAGCGGGAGGAGACACAGATACGCAGTATTTT.

This clonotype appeared many times. The chain recombines TRBV6-6 with TRBJ1-4; tentatively, D is TRBD1 (6 bases). The CDR3 loop spans 14 amino acids. V lost 0 bases and J lost 7, with 9 bases in between. Germline V CDR1 and CDR2: MNHNY, SVGAGI (reference sequence). As DNA, the CDR3 is TGTGCCAGCAGTTACTCGGCAGGGGCTGAAAAACTGTTTTTT. Translation: CASSYSAGAEKLFF.

In its sample, this clonotype was seen many times. The V and J genes are TRBV18 and TRBJ2-7; TRBD2 matches at 11 bases. This CDR3 contains 15 residues. J gave up 3 bases and V 8 bases, and 9 bases lay outside the gene matches. Germline V gene sequence: CDR1 KGHSH, CDR2 LQKENI. The CDR3 region is CASSPTGTSGYEQYF. The CDR3 region has the DNA TGTGCCAGCAGTCCGACCGGGACTAGCGGCTACGAGCAGTACTTC.

This clonotype has only a few counts. The CDR3 coding sequence is TGCAGTGCTGCTCCGGGAGTAAAGTACGAGCAGTACTTC. Translation: CSAAPGVKYEQYF. The J gene is TRBJ2-7, the V gene TRBV20-1; TRBD2 might be the D (6 bases). V lost 5 bases and J lost 4, with 15 bases in between. Germline V CDR1 and CDR2: DFQATT, SNEGSKA (reference sequence). The CDR3 is made up of 13 amino acids.

Many counts were recorded for this clonotype. The chain links TRBV11-2 to TRBJ2-1, with TRBD1 matching over 8 bases. Germline CDR1 reads SGHAT; CDR2 reads FQNNGV. The V and J ends lost 9 bases and 0 bases, in that order; junction bases with no gene match: 4. CDR3 size: 14 residues. CDR3 residues: CASTGGSSYNEQFF. The CDR3 DNA follows: TGTGCCAGTACAGGGGGGAGCTCCTACAATGAGCAGTTCTTC.

In its sample, this clonotype was seen many times. The V gene is TRBV5-8, the J gene TRBJ2-5; the D is unclear. CDR1 and CDR2 (germline): SGHTS, YDEGEE. V was shortened by 3 bases and J by 1 base, with 10 bases between the two germline ends. The CDR3 is 14 residues long. CDR3 region: CASSSRPSQETQYF. CDR3 coding DNA: TGTGCCAGCAGCTCCCGACCTAGCCAAGAGACCCAGTACTTC.